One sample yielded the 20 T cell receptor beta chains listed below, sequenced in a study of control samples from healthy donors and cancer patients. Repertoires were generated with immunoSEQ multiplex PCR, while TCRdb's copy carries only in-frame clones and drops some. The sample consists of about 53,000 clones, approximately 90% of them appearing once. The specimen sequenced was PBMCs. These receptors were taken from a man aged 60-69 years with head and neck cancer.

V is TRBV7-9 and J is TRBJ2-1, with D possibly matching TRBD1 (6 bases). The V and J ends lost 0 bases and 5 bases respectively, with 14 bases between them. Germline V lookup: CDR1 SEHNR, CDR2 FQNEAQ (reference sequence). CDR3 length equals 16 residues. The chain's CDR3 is CASSLAQGPRDNEQFF. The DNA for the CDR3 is TGTGCCAGCAGCTTAGCGCAGGGGCCTCGGGACAATGAGCAGTTCTTC.

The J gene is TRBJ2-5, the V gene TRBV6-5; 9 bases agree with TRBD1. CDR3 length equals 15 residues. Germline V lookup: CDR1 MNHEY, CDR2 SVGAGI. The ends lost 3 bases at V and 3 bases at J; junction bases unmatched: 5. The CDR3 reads CASSYTGGAEETQYF. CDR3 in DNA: TGTGCCAGCAGTTATACAGGGGGCGCGGAAGAGACCCAGTACTTC.

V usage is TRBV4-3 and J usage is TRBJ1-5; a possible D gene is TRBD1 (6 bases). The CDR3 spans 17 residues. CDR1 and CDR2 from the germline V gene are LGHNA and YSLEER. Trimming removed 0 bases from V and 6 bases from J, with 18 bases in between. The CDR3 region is CASSQDIPGTSGQPQHF. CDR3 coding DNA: TGCGCCAGCAGCCAAGACATACCGGGGACATCGGGTCAGCCCCAGCATTTT.

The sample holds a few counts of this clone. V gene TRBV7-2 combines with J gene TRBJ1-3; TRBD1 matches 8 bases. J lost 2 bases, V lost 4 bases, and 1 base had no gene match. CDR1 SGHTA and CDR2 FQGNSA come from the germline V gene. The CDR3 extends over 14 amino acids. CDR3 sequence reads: CASSSTGAGNTIYF. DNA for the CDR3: TGTGCCAGCAGCTCGACAGGGGCTGGAAACACCATATATTTT.

The CDR3 here is CATSVGSYGYTF. CDR3 DNA sequence: TGTGCCACCAGTGTAGGTAGCTATGGCTACACCTTC. This rearrangement joins TRBV24-1 to TRBJ1-2; D gene uncertain. V lost 5 bases, J lost 4 bases, and 7 bases lay in between. Germline V gene data show CDR1 as KGHDR and CDR2 as SFDVKD. The CDR3 length is 12 residues.

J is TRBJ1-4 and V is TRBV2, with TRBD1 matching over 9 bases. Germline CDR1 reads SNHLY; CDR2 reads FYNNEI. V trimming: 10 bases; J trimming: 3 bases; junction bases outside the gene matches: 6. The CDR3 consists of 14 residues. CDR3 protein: CATQRTGANEKLFF. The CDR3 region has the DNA TGTGCCACCCAAAGGACAGGGGCTAATGAAAAACTGTTTTTT.

The CDR3 DNA reads TGTGCCAGCAGCTTGTCCGTCAGGGGGCGAAGAGAGACCCAGTACTTC. This codes for CASSLSVRGRRETQYF. V and J are TRBV7-2 and TRBJ2-5; 8 bases line up with TRBD1. The CDR3 consists of 16 residues. Trimming at V came to 3 bases and at J to 4 bases, leaving 10 bases not matched to a gene. Germline V gene data show CDR1 as SGHTA and CDR2 as FQGNSA.

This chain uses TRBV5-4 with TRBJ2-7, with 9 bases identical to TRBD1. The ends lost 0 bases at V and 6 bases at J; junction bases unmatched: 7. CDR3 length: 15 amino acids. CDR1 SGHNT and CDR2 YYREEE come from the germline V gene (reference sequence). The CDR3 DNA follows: TGTGCCAGCAGCTTGGGATGGGACAGGGCGGGCGAGCAGTACTTC. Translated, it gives CASSLGWDRAGEQYF.

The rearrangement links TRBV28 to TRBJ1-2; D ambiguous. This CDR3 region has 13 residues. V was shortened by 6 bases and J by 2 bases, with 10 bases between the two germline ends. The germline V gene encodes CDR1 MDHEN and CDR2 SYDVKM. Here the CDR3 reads CASRKAGNYGYTF. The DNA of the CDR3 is TGTGCCAGCAGGAAGGCGGGAAACTATGGCTACACCTTC.

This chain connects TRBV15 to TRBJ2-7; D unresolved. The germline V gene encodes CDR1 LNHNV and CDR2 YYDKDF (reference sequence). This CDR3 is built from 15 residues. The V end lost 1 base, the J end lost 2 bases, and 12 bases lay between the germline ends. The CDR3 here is CATSRGWSGAYEQYF. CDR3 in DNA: TGTGCCACCAGCAGAGGCTGGTCAGGAGCCTACGAGCAGTACTTC.

In DNA form, the CDR3 reads TGTGCCAGCAGACACCTGCCGGTGTCAGATGAGCAGTACTTC. Its translation is CASRHLPVSDEQYF. The chain recombines TRBV27 with TRBJ2-7; unclear D gene. The CDR3 length is 14 residues. Germline-derived CDR1 and CDR2 are MNHEY and SMNVEV (reference sequence). Trimming stripped 6 bases from V and 7 bases from J, with 19 bases between.

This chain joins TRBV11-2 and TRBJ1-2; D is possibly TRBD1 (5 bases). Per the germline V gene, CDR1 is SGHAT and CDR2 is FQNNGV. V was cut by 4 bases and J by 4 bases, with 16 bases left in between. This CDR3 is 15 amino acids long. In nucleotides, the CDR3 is TGTGCCAGCAGCTCGCTTTGGCGGGGGAGCTATGGCTACACCTTC. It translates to CASSSLWRGSYGYTF.

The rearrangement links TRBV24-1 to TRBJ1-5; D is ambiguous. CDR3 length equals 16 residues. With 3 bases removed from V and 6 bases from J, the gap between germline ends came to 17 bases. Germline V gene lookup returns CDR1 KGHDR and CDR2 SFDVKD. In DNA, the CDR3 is TGTGCCACCAGTGATCGCAGAGGAGGGTTCAGTCAGCCCCAGCATTTT. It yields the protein CATSDRRGGFSQPQHF.

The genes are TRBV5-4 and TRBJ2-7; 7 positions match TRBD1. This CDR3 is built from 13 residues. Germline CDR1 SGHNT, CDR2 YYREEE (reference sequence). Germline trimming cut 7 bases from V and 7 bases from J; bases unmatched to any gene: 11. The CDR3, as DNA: TGTGCCAGCGGAAGACAGGGTGTGCGGGAGCAGTACTTC. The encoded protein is CASGRQGVREQYF.

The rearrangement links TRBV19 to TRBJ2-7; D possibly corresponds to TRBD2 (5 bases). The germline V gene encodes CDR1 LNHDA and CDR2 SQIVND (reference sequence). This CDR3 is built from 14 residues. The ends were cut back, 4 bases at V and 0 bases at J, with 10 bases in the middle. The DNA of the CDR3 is TGTGCCAGTAGTAGGTCGGGGAGCTCCTACGAGCAGTACTTC. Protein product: CASSRSGSSYEQYF.

The CDR3 DNA reads as TGCGCCAGCGCCCCGCTCACGACGGGACACCGTGGCTACGAGCAGTACTTC. Encoded protein: CASAPLTTGHRGYEQYF. The chain has TRBV5-1 and TRBJ2-7; D is perhaps TRBD1 (6 bases). CDR3 size: 17 residues. Trimming took 7 bases from V and 3 from J, leaving 26 bases between them. Germline lookup yields CDR1 SGHRS and CDR2 YFSETQ.

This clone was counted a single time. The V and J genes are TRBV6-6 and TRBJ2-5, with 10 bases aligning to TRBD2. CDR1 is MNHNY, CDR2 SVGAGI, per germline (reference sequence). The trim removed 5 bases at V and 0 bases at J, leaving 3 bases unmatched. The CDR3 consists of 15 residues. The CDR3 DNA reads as TGTGCCAGCAGTAAACTAGCGGGATACCAAGAGACCCAGTACTTC. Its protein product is CASSKLAGYQETQYF.

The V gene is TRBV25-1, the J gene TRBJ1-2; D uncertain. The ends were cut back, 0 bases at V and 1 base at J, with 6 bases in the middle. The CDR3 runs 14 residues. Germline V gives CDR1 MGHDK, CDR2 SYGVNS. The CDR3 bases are TGTGCCAGCAGTGAATATAGTTTTAACTATGGCTACACCTTC. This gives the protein CASSEYSFNYGYTF.

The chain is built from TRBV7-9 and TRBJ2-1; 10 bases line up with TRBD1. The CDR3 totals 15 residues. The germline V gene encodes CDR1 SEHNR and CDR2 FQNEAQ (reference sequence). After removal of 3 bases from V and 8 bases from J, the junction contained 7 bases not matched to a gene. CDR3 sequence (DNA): TGTGCCAGCAGCTTTTTGTGGACAGGGGGTCATGAGCAGTTCTTC. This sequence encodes CASSFLWTGGHEQFF. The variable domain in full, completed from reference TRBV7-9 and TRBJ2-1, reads DTGVSQNPRHKITKRGQNVTFRCDPISEHNRLYWYRQTLGQGPEFLTYFQNEAQLEKSRLLSDRFSAERPKGSFSTLEIQRTEQGDSAMYLCASSFLWTGGHEQFFGPGTRLTVL.

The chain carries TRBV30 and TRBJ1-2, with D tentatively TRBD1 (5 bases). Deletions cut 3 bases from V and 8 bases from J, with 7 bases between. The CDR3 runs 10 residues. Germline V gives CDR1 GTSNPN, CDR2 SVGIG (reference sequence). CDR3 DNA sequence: TGTGCCTGGAGAAAGGGGGGCTACACCTTC. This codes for CAWRKGGYTF.